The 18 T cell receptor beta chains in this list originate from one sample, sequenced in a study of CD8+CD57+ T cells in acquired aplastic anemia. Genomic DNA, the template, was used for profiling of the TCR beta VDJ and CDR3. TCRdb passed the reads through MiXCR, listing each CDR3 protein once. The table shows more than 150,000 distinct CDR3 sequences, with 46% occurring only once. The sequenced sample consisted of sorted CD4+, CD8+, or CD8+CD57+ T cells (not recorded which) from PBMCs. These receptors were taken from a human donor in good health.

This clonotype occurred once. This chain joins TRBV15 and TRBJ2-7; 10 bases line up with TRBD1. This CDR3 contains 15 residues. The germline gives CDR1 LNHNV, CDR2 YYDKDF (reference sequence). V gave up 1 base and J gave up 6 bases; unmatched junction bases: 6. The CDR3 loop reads CATSRAGQGLSEQYF. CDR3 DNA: TGTGCCACCAGCAGAGCGGGACAGGGGCTGAGCGAGCAGTACTTC. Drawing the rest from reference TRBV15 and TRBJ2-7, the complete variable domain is DAMVIQNPRYQVTQFGKPVTLSCSQTLNHNVMYWYQQKSSQAPKLLFHYYDKDFNNEADTPDNFQSRRPNTSFCFLDIRSPGLGDTAMYLCATSRAGQGLSEQYFGPGTRLTVT.

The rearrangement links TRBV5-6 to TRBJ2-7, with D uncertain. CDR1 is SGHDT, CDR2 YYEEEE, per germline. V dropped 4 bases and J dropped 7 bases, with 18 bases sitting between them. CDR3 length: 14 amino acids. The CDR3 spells CASSVLGPYNEQYF. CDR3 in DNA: TGTGCCAGCAGCGTCCTGGGCCCCTACAATGAGCAGTACTTC.

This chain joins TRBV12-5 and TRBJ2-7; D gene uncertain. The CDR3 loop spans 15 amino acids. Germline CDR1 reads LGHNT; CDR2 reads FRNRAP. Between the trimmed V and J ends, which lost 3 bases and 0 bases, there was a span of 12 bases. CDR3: CASGLWQFSSYEQYF. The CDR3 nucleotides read TGTGCTAGTGGTTTATGGCAGTTCAGCTCCTACGAGCAGTACTTC.

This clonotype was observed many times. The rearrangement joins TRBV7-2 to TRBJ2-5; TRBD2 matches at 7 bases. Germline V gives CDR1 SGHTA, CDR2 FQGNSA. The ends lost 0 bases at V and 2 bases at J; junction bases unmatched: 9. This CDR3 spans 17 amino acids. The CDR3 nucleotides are TGTGCCAGCAGCTTAGCGAGGGCACTAGCGCAACAAGAGACCCAGTACTTC. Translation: CASSLARALAQQETQYF.

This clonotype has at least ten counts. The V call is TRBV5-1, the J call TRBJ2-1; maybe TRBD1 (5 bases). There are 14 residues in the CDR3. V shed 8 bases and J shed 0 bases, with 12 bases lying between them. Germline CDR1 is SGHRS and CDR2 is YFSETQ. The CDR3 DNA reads TGCGCCAGTAACAGGCAGAGCTCCTACAATGAGCAGTTCTTC. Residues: CASNRQSSYNEQFF.

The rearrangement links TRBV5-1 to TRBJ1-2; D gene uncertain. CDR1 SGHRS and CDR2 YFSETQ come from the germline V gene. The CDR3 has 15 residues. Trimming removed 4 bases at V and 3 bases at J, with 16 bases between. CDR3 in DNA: TGCGCCAGCAGCGACCCACAGTCGGGAGACTATGGCTACACCTTC. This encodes CASSDPQSGDYGYTF.

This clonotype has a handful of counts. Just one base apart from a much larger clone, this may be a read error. The CDR3 reads CASSSRRSTIYF. The CDR3, as DNA: TGTGCCAGCAGCTCGAGGCGAAGCACCATATATTTT. This sequence joins TRBV7-9 and TRBJ1-3, with D unclear. Deletions cut 4 bases from V and 9 bases from J, with 10 bases between. The CDR3 is 12 amino acids. From germline, CDR1 is SEHNR and CDR2 FQNEAQ (reference sequence).

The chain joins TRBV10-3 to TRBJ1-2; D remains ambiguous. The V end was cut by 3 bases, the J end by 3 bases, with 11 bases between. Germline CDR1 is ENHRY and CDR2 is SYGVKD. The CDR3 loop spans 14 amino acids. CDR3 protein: CAISEGDTYYGYTF. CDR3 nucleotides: TGTGCCATCAGTGAAGGAGACACCTACTATGGCTACACCTTC.

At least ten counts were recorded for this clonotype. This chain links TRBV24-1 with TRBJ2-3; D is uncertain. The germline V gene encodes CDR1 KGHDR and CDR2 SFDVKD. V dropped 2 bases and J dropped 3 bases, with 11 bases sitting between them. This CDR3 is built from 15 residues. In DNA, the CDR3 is TGTGCCACCAGTGATTCATCACAGAGGACAGATACGCAGTATTTT. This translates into CATSDSSQRTDTQYF.

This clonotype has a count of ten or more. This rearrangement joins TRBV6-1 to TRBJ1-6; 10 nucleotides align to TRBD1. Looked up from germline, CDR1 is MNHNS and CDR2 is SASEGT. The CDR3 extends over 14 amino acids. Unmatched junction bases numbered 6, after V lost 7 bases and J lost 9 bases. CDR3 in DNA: TGTGCCAGCACCAGGGACAGGGGAGTTTCACCCCTCCACTTT. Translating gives CASTRDRGVSPLHF.

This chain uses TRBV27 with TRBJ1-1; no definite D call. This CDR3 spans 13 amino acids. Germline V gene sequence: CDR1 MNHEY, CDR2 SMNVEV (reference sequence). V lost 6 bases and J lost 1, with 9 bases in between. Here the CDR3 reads CASRSGGNTEAFF. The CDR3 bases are TGTGCCAGCAGATCCGGAGGGAACACTGAAGCTTTCTTT.

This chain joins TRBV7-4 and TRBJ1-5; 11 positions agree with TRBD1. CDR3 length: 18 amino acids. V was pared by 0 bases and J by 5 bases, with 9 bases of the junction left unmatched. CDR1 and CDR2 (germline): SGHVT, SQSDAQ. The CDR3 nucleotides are TGTGCCAGCAGCTTAGCGAGTGGACAGGGGGCGTATGATCAGCCCCAGCATTTT. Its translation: CASSLASGQGAYDQPQHF.

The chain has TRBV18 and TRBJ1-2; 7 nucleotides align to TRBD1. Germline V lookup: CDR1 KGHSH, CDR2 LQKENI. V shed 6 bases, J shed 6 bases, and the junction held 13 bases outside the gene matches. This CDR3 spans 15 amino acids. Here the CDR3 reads CASSRQGLTQDGYTF. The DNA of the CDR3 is TGTGCCAGCTCTAGACAGGGATTGACTCAGGATGGCTACACCTTC.

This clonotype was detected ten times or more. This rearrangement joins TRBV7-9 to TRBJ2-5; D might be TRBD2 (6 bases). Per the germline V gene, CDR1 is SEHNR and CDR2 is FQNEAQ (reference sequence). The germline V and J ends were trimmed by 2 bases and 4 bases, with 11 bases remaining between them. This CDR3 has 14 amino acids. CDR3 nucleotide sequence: TGTGCCAGCAGCTTAACGATGGGGGGAGAGACCCAGTACTTC. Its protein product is CASSLTMGGETQYF.

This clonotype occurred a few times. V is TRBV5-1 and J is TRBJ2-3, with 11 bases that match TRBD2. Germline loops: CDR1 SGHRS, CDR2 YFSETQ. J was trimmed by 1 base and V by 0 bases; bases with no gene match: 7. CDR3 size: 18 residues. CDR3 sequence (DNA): TGCGCCAGCAGCTTGGGGCCTAGCGGGAGGACCCGCACAGATACGCAGTATTTT. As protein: CASSLGPSGRTRTDTQYF.

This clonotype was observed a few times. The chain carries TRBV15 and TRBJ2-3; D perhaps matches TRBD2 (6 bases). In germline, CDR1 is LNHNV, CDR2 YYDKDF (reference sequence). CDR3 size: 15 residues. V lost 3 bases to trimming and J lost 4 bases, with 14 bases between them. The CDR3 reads CATSRSGREADTQYF. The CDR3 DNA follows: TGTGCCACCAGCAGGTCTGGCAGGGAGGCAGATACGCAGTATTTT.

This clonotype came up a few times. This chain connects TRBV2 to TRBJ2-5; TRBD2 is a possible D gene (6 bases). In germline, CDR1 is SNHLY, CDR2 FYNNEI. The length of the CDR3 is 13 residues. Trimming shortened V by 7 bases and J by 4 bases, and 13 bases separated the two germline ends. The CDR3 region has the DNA TGTGCCAGCACCAGGGAGGTTGGAGAGACCCAGTACTTC. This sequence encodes CASTREVGETQYF. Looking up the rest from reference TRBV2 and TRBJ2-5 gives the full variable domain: EPEVTQTPSHQVTQMGQEVILRCVPISNHLYFYWYRQILGQKVEFLVSFYNNEISEKSEIFDDQFSVERPDGSNFTLKIRSTKLEDSAMYFCASTREVGETQYFGPGTRLLVL.

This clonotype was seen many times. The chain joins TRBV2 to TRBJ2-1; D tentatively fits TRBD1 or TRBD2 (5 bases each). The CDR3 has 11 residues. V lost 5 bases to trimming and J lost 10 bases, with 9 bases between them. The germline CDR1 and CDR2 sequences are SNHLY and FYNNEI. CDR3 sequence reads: CASSTGTEQFF. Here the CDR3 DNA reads TGTGCCAGCAGTACCGGGACGGAGCAGTTCTTC.